This is a list of T cell receptor beta chains from one sample in a study of blood T cells in healthy people across ages. TCRdb reprocessed the 5' RACE reads via MiXCR and lists one record per CDR3 protein. The sample includes about 780,000 distinct CDR3 sequences, approximately 65% of them seen just once. The sequencing input was blood. Receptor source: a man in his thirties or forties in good health. Both conserved end residues are part of each CDR3. A D gene is named only where the DNA matches it firmly. Part of the rows lack a size; the others show once, few, many or a class for expanded clones.

>TRBD1|TRBV7-2|TRBJ2-5|few
CASSRTGGKETQYF
TGTGCCAGCAGCCGGACAGGGGGCAAGGAGACCCAGTACTTC
>-|TRBV4-3|TRBJ2-7|-
CASSQGIVARSYEQYF
TGCGCCAGCAGCCAAGGCATTGTAGCCAGGAGCTACGAGCAGTACTTC
>-|TRBV28|TRBJ1-2|-
CTSSKDSLGGGYTF
TGTACCAGCAGTAAGGACAGCCTCGGTGGCGGCTACACCTTC
>-|TRBV29-1|TRBJ1-2|few
CSVQQDVRGYTF
TGCAGCGTCCAACAGGACGTTCGTGGCTACACCTTC
>-|TRBV7-9|TRBJ2-7|few
CASSFQGSYEQYF
TGTGCCAGCAGCTTTCAGGGTTCCTACGAGCAGTACTTC
>-|TRBV4-2|TRBJ2-2|few
CASSPQESYNTGELFF
TGTGCCAGCAGCCCTCAGGAGTCTTACAACACCGGGGAGCTGTTTTTT
>-|TRBV29-1|TRBJ2-4|-
CNVAQTGQIQYF
TGCAACGTAGCACAGACAGGTCAAATTCAGTACTTC
>TRBD2|TRBV7-2|TRBJ2-3|-
CASTKGTITDTQYF
TGTGCCAGCACCAAGGGGACTATCACAGATACGCAGTATTTT
>TRBD2|TRBV24-1|TRBJ2-3|-
CATSDFEIAGGTDTQYF
TGTGCCACCAGTGATTTCGAGATAGCGGGGGGGACAGATACGCAGTATTTT
>-|TRBV4-3|TRBJ1-1|-
CASSQGYAYTEAFF
TGCGCCAGCAGCCAAGGATACGCTTACACTGAAGCTTTCTTT
>-|TRBV20-1|TRBJ1-4|-
CSAATGRTNEKLFF
TGCAGTGCCGCAACAGGGAGGACTAATGAAAAACTGTTTTTT
>-|TRBV7-9|TRBJ1-2|-
CASRHRDNYGYTF
TGTGCCAGCAGACACCGGGACAACTATGGCTACACCTTC
>-|TRBV10-3|TRBJ1-4|-
CAISDQGEKLFF
TGTGCCATCAGTGACCAAGGTGAAAAACTGTTTTTT
>-|TRBV7-2|TRBJ2-1|few
CASTEGGGASGYNEQFF
TGTGCCAGCACTGAAGGGGGGGGAGCTAGCGGATACAATGAGCAGTTCTTC
>-|TRBV4-3|TRBJ2-1|few
CASSPDSRNEQFF
TGCGCCAGCAGCCCCGATTCGAGAAATGAGCAGTTCTTC
>-|TRBV2|TRBJ1-2|-
CASSESGGHGYTF
TGTGCCAGCAGTGAATCGGGTGGGCATGGCTACACCTTC
>TRBD2|TRBV7-9|TRBJ2-7|-
CASSASGESYEQYF
TGTGCCAGCAGTGCTAGCGGGGAAAGCTACGAGCAGTACTTC
>TRBD2|TRBV4-2|TRBJ2-5|-
CASSQWIAGAKETQYF
TGTGCCAGCAGCCAATGGATAGCGGGGGCCAAAGAGACCCAGTACTTC
>-|TRBV7-9|TRBJ2-7|few
CASSGNDRREQYF
TGTGCCAGCAGCGGAAATGATCGGCGAGAGCAGTACTTC
>TRBD1|TRBV20-1|TRBJ2-7|-
CSARVLRDRAYEQYF
TGCAGTGCTAGAGTACTACGGGACAGAGCCTACGAGCAGTACTTC
>TRBD1|TRBV12-3/TRBV12-4|TRBJ2-7|few
CASSSDRYEQYF
TGTGCCAGCAGCTCGGACAGGTACGAGCAGTACTTC
>TRBD1|TRBV4-3|TRBJ1-4|-
CASSQDPQPGQANEKLFF
TGCGCCAGCAGCCAAGATCCTCAGCCGGGACAGGCAAATGAAAAACTGTTTTTT
>TRBD1|TRBV10-3|TRBJ2-1|-
CAISESGQGVRNEQFF
TGTGCCATCAGTGAGTCCGGGCAGGGGGTGAGGAATGAGCAGTTCTTC
>-|TRBV20-1|TRBJ2-1|-
CSARGTGHEQFF
TGCAGTGCTAGAGGTACAGGGCATGAGCAGTTCTTC
>-|TRBV7-9|TRBJ2-5|-
CASSLHGGYQETQYF
TGTGCCAGCAGCTTACACGGGGGATATCAAGAGACCCAGTACTTC
>TRBD2|TRBV12-3/TRBV12-4|TRBJ2-7|-
CASSTLAGSEQYF
TGTGCCAGCAGTACGTTAGCGGGGAGCGAGCAGTACTTC
>TRBD1|TRBV4-2|TRBJ1-2|few
CASSRGDRGHPGYTF
TGTGCCAGCAGCCGCGGTGACAGGGGGCATCCTGGCTACACCTTC
>-|TRBV4-3|TRBJ2-1|few
CASSLKLQYNEQFF
TGCGCCAGCAGCCTTAAATTACAGTACAATGAGCAGTTCTTC
>-|TRBV4-3|TRBJ2-3|-
CASSQGRGLSTDTQYF
TGCGCCAGCAGCCAAGGACGGGGCCTTAGCACAGATACGCAGTATTTT
>TRBD2|TRBV28|TRBJ2-4|-
CASSQTSGAKNIQYF
TGTGCCAGCAGTCAAACTAGCGGGGCCAAAAACATTCAGTACTTC
>-|TRBV7-3|TRBJ2-3|few
CASSLEGSDTQYF
TGTGCCAGCAGCTTGGAAGGGTCAGATACGCAGTATTTT
>-|TRBV12-3/TRBV12-4|TRBJ1-1|-
CASSRANEAFF
TGTGCCAGCAGCCGGGCCAATGAAGCTTTCTTT
>-|TRBV12-3/TRBV12-4|TRBJ1-1|-
CASSLGYGTEAFF
TGTGCCAGCAGTTTAGGGTACGGCACTGAAGCTTTCTTT
>-|TRBV3-1|TRBJ2-3|-
CASSSDSNTQYF
TGTGCCAGCAGCTCCGACAGTAATACGCAGTATTTT